One and the same sample provided the 10 T cell receptor beta chains below, sequenced in a study of Graves' ophthalmopathy and Graves' hyperthyroidism. Using RNA transcripts, the TCR beta CDR3 regions were amplified. RT-PCR in the first round used HTBI primers; a second-round multiplex PCR followed. TCRdb reanalysed the multiplex PCR reads using MiXCR and keeps one entry per CDR3 protein. The sample carries about 480,000 distinct CDR3 sequences, around 15% recorded once. Sequencing used blood. The receptors were sampled from a woman aged 25 to 39 with Graves' ophthalmopathy.

Many counts were recorded for this clonotype. The V and J genes are TRBV5-1 and TRBJ1-6; D gene uncertain. The CDR3 extends over 16 amino acids. Germline V CDR1 and CDR2: SGHRS, YFSETQ. V lost 0 bases to trimming and J lost 7 bases, with 14 bases between them. The CDR3 region is CASSLGAVPINSPLHF. CDR3 DNA: TGCGCCAGCAGCTTGGGAGCTGTGCCGATAAATTCACCCCTCCACTTT.

This clonotype was seen more than once but under ten times. The rearrangement joins TRBV12-3 or TRBV12-4 to TRBJ2-3, with D hard to call. Between the trimmed V and J ends, which lost 2 bases and 3 bases, there was a span of 18 bases. The CDR3 is 17 amino acids. The CDR3 loop reads CASSLKIALESTDTQYF. DNA for the CDR3: TGTGCCAGCAGTTTAAAGATCGCCCTCGAAAGTACAGATACGCAGTATTTT.

A word on this clonotype: The CDR3 end shows no conserved phenylalanine or tryptophan, and so a read error is likely. The chain couples TRBV20-1 to TRBJ2-5; D remains unclear. Trimming shortened V by 0 bases and J by 0 bases, and 8 bases separated the two germline ends. Germline CDR1 reads DFQATT; CDR2 reads SNEGSKA (reference sequence). The CDR3 runs to 14 residues. CDR3 in amino acids: CSARDLGYQETQYL. The CDR3 DNA sequence: TGCAGTGCTAGAGATCTCGGGTACCAAGAGACCCAGTACCTC.

In this sample, this clonotype turned up many times. J is TRBJ1-2 and V is TRBV20-1, with D perhaps TRBD1 (5 bases). Germline loops: CDR1 DFQATT, CDR2 SNEGSKA (reference sequence). V lost 0 bases and J 7 bases, leaving 12 bases between the germline ends. The CDR3 covers 13 residues. The CDR3 DNA sequence: TGCAGTGCTAGAGAGGAAGACAGTATTGGCTACACCTTC. It yields the protein CSAREEDSIGYTF.

This clonotype was seen a handful of times. The rearrangement uses TRBV5-5 and TRBJ2-7; tentative D call: TRBD2 (5 bases). Trimming shortened V by 4 bases and J by 3 bases, and 8 bases separated the two germline ends. Germline CDR1 is SGHKS and CDR2 is YYEKEE (reference sequence). The CDR3 consists of 12 residues. CDR3 in amino acids: CASSPTNYEQYF. Here the CDR3 DNA reads TGTGCCAGCAGCCCGACTAACTACGAGCAGTACTTC.

This clonotype has at least ten counts. The chain uses TRBV7-9 and TRBJ2-5; D is ambiguous. This CDR3 is built from 14 residues. The V gene's germline CDR1 is SEHNR and CDR2 FQNEAQ (reference sequence). Trimming pared 1 base from V and 5 bases from J, leaving 11 bases between. The CDR3 DNA is TGTGCCAGCAGCTTAGTCGCAGTAGGGGAGACCCAGTACTTC. Its translation is CASSLVAVGETQYF.

This clonotype was recorded at least ten times. The chain has TRBV19 and TRBJ1-2; TRBD1 matches 7 bases. V was pared by 6 bases and J by 4 bases, with 5 bases of the junction left unmatched. Germline V gene data show CDR1 as LNHDA and CDR2 as SQIVND (reference sequence). The CDR3 contains 13 residues. CDR3: CASRQGQGYGYTF. In DNA, the CDR3 is TGTGCCAGTAGACAGGGGCAAGGCTATGGCTACACCTTC.

This chain joins TRBV9 and TRBJ1-1; D uncertain. The V end was cut by 4 bases, the J end by 4 bases, with 11 bases between. The CDR3 consists of 13 residues. CDR1 is SGDLS and CDR2 is YYNGEE in the germline V gene. CDR3 loop: CASSTGSGTEAFF. The CDR3 bases are TGTGCCAGCAGCACGGGGTCGGGCACTGAAGCTTTCTTT.

This clonotype appeared many times. The CDR3 DNA sequence: TGTGCCAGCAGTCCCTCGCTAGCGGGGGTAGAGACCCAGTACTTC. Its protein product is CASSPSLAGVETQYF. The rearrangement uses TRBV12-3 or TRBV12-4 and TRBJ2-5, with 10 bases lining up with TRBD2. The V gene end was trimmed by 5 bases and the J gene end by 4 bases; junction bases not matched to a gene: 7. The CDR3 contains 15 residues.

The chain combines TRBV7-2 with TRBJ2-5; TRBD1 or TRBD2 may be the D gene (5 bases each). Per germline, CDR1 SGHTA and CDR2 FQGNSA. CDR3 size: 15 residues. V lost 7 bases and J 4 bases, leaving 19 bases between the germline ends. The CDR3 DNA follows: TGTGCCAGCACCCTACGGGGTGGGGGTGGAGAGACCCAGTACTTC. Encoded protein: CASTLRGGGGETQYF.